This note documents a single T cell receptor (beta chain) sequence. Its antigen remains unidentified. No base-level quality is on record; no much larger clone is a single base apart. Donors were healthy HIV-negative adults with no recently reported acute infections or vaccinations. All donors were Caucasian adults living in Nashville, Tennessee, USA. Magnetic negative selection was used to enrich CD4+ T cells, after which naive cells were positively selected on CD45RA and the negative fraction became the memory subset. Blood was obtained by leukapheresis, after which PBMCs were separated by Ficoll-Histopaque density gradient centrifugation and cryopreserved in liquid nitrogen vapor phase. Purity and quantity of every magnetically sorted T cell population were checked by analytical flow cytometry. Genomic DNA was isolated from every sorted fraction and measured by UV absorbance on a Nanodrop 2000c.

TCR CDR3 regions were amplified from genomic DNA by multiplex PCR using the deep immunoSEQ assay. For each cell subset, the extracted genomic DNA was distributed evenly across all wells of several immunoSEQ 96-well plates, and each plate served as one replicate. For sorted subsets, about 210 ng of genomic DNA, equivalent to around 29,000 T cell genomes, went into each replicate PCR. Purified libraries were quantified with a Qubit 3.0 fluorometer, sized on a Bioanalyzer 2100, and re-quantified with the KAPA Library Quantification kit. Every immunoSEQ 96-well plate was sequenced on a separate single-read 150-cycle Illumina NextSeq 550 flow cell. Per the original workflow: Because the immunoSEQ output held only junctional sequences and lacked quality scores, the filtering could not match the filtering applied to full-length reads. To assign V/J genes and CDR3, sequences were annotated using PyIR, a Python wrapper for IgBLAST v1.9, with IMGT germline references. Any read was removed if the V/J assignment was weak (E-value above 1e-6), the CDR3 was missing, or the read contained stop codons, out-of-frame junctions, or ambiguous translated residues. V3J clonotypes were defined as sequences sharing an identical inferred V gene, J gene, and CDR3 amino acid sequence. The percentage overlap between two repertoires was calculated by dividing the number of shared unique clonotypes by the size of the smaller repertoire. Three approaches were used to assess repertoire richness: RTK rarefaction, the Chao1 estimator, and Recon v2.1 estimates of unobserved clonotypes. Generation probabilities were computed with OLGA for all TCRbeta clonotypes obtained by the gDNA method from several donors. TCRdb carries this immuneACCESS record with in-frame sequences only. Its versions omit some clonotypes, under half of them owing to an unresolved V gene in the studies checked, with the rest unexplained. V and J calls and clone size are as listed in that table; D and trimming were resolved from the DNA. The sample table holds about 1.5 million clones, of which 95% to 99% were seen once. Together, the top ten hold 0.4% to 0.55% of the sample.

The data are from a study of shared clonotypes between healthy human individuals (dated by TCRdb to between 2020 and 2021). A note on the overall study: Two women and a few men aged 18 to 49 years were included in the cohort. For each donor, CD4 naive and CD4 memory were each run on three plates, CD8 naive on two plates, and CD8 memory on one plate. The study deeply sequenced blood TCR repertoires of about five healthy adults to estimate repertoire size and the extent of clonotype sharing between individuals. Between about 0.94 and 8.9 billion PBMCs per donor were obtained by leukapheresis. To increase sequencing depth and limit assay-specific biases, different laboratories used diverse techniques to prepare libraries and sequence TCR repertoires. What the work shows at the level of the full study, not this receptor alone: Pairwise subsampling led to the expectation that sequencing depth would affect the degree of clonotype sharing among donors. Because the study included a small number of donors, the genetic and exposure-history diversity represented was limited. Higher generation probabilities were observed for clonotypes shared by all four sorted-subset donors than for non-shared clonotypes. Sampling was restricted to blood, and TCR repertoires in tissues likely differ from the TCR repertoires found in blood. Larger estimated clonotype richness was generally found for naive subsets than for memory subsets. Sharing across a handful of donors was observed for about 5% of naive CD4, less than 4% of naive CD8, roughly 2.3% of memory CD4, and about 0.4% of memory CD8 clonotypes. Rarefaction of sorted-subset datasets indicated incomplete sequencing despite the large sequencing depth.

Germline trimming amounts to 4 bases on V and 11 bases on J, with 15 as the count of junction bases outside the gene matches. For CDR1 and CDR2, the germline V gene lists SGHRS and YFSETQ. From cysteine to phenylalanine, the CDR3 is 15 amino acids long. CDR3 DNA is the only sequence kept; it has 45 bases, read in frame from the first base. The chain employs TRBV5-1 and TRBJ1-1, with 9 bases matching TRBD1. This TCR came from a man under 40 in good health. The sequencing sample was made of naive CD4+ T cells sorted from blood. The cell subset or site label corresponds to: CD45RA+ positively selected. The sequenced DNA: TGCGCCAGCAGCATAAGACCCGGGACAGGGCATTTGGCTTTCTTT. It translates to CASSIRPGTGHLAFF.